These 27 T cell receptor beta chains came from one sample sequenced in a study of Graves' ophthalmopathy and Graves' hyperthyroidism. Amplified TCR beta CDR3 regions were obtained using RNA transcripts as template. The workflow started with a first-round RT-PCR run with HTBI primers and then moved on to a second-round multiplex PCR. TCRdb itself ran the multiplex PCR reads through MiXCR, one entry per CDR3 protein. The profile shows over a million distinct CDR3 sequences, 35% to 40% of them singletons. The sample consisted of peripheral blood or thyroid tissue (not recorded which). The source of these receptors is an adult man with Graves' hyperthyroidism.

The J gene is TRBJ2-5, the V gene TRBV5-6, with 10 positions matching TRBD2. CDR3 length equals 15 residues. The germline V gene has CDR1 SGHDT and CDR2 YYEEEE. The V segment lost 2 bases and the J segment 5 bases; nucleotides outside the gene matches: 6. The CDR3 DNA sequence: TGTGCCAGCAGCTTCCGTACTAGCGGGACTGAGACCCAGTACTTC. It translates to CASSFRTSGTETQYF.

This clonotype was detected only a few times. The chain is built from TRBV2 and TRBJ2-7; D unclear. Germline CDR1 reads SNHLY; CDR2 reads FYNNEI. The CDR3 length is 15 residues. Trimming cost V 6 bases and J 2 bases, with 17 bases left between them. CDR3 DNA: TGTGCCAGCAGCCAAGATCTAGACGGAGCCTACGAGCAGTACTTC. It yields the protein CASSQDLDGAYEQYF.

The chain employs TRBV4-2 and TRBJ1-1; no clear D gene. The germline V gene has CDR1 LGHNA and CDR2 YNFKEQ. V lost 8 bases and J 7 bases, leaving 20 bases between the germline ends. The CDR3 loop spans 14 amino acids. CDR3 loop: CASSPTLTLSEAFF. As DNA, the CDR3 is TGTGCCAGCTCGCCCACCCTGACTCTTAGTGAAGCTTTCTTT.

The chain employs TRBV7-8 and TRBJ1-2; a weak D match, TRBD1 (5 bases). V dropped 5 bases and J dropped 0 bases, with 16 bases sitting between them. CDR1 and CDR2 (germline): SGHVS, FQNEAQ. This CDR3 region has 16 residues. The CDR3 loop reads CASSVRLTATNYGYTF. As DNA, the CDR3 is TGTGCCAGCAGCGTGCGACTGACAGCTACTAACTATGGCTACACCTTC.

The genes are TRBV9 and TRBJ1-2; the D gene is possibly TRBD1 (5 bases). The V gene's germline CDR1 is SGDLS and CDR2 YYNGEE. CDR3 length equals 15 residues. V lost 4 bases and J 3 bases, leaving 16 bases between the germline ends. The CDR3 DNA reads as TGTGCCAGCAGCCAAGAGCCAGTAGGGGACTATGGCTACACCTTC. Protein product: CASSQEPVGDYGYTF.

The table lists this clonotype with a few counts. The gene calls are TRBV6-5 and TRBJ1-2, with D uncertain. The CDR3 contains 15 residues. CDR1 and CDR2 from the germline V gene are MNHEY and SVGAGI. Trimming shortened V by 2 bases and J by 8 bases, and 18 bases separated the two germline ends. The CDR3 DNA is TGTGCCAGCAGTTACGAACTAGTCGATCCGATCGGCTACACCTTC. Encoded protein: CASSYELVDPIGYTF.

This clonotype was observed at least ten times. V and J are TRBV10-3 and TRBJ2-7; D remains ambiguous. The CDR3 is 14 amino acids. Trimming took 10 bases from V and 0 from J, leaving 16 bases between them. Germline V gene lookup returns CDR1 ENHRY and CDR2 SYGVKD. The CDR3 loop reads CASVPGESSYEQYF. For the CDR3, the DNA is TGTGCCAGCGTACCGGGTGAGAGCTCCTACGAGCAGTACTTC.

CDR3 sequence: CASSLSGRPVGDTQYF. The DNA for the CDR3 is TGTGCCAGCAGCTTATCGGGGCGCCCAGTAGGAGATACGCAGTATTTT. The chain carries TRBV7-2 and TRBJ2-3; D is tentatively TRBD1 or TRBD2 (5 bases each). This CDR3 is built from 16 residues. V lost 2 bases to trimming and J lost 5 bases, with 17 bases between them. Germline loops: CDR1 SGHTA, CDR2 FQGNSA.

This clonotype was seen at least ten times. This chain links TRBV2 with TRBJ2-5, with 14 bases aligning to TRBD2. The trim removed 6 bases at V and 5 bases at J, leaving 8 bases unmatched. This CDR3 region has 16 residues. The V gene's germline CDR1 is SNHLY and CDR2 FYNNEI. CDR3 region: CASSRGTSGGRETQYF. For the CDR3, the DNA is TGTGCCAGCAGCCGTGGGACTAGCGGGGGCCGGGAGACCCAGTACTTC. The full variable domain, with the rest looked up from reference TRBV2 and TRBJ2-5, is EPEVTQTPSHQVTQMGQEVILRCVPISNHLYFYWYRQILGQKVEFLVSFYNNEISEKSEIFDDQFSVERPDGSNFTLKIRSTKLEDSAMYFCASSRGTSGGRETQYFGPGTRLLVL.

Turning to this clonotype: With a much larger clone just one base away, this may be a read error. The rearrangement links TRBV2 to TRBJ2-2, with D possibly being TRBD2 (5 bases). The CDR3 has 14 residues. Germline-derived CDR1 and CDR2 are SNHLY and FYNNEI. The CDR3 here is CASKRLENTGELLF. The CDR3 DNA sequence: TGTGCCAGCAAGCGACTCGAGAACACCGGGGAGCTGCTTTTT.

The table lists this clonotype with many counts. The chain combines TRBV19 with TRBJ1-5; D is unclear. The V gene lost 9 bases and the J gene lost 1 base, with 10 bases spanning the gap. Germline-derived CDR1 and CDR2 are LNHDA and SQIVND (reference sequence). The CDR3 runs to 13 residues. DNA of the CDR3: TGTGCCAGCAGTCGGGAGAGCAATCAGCCCCAGCATTTT. Translation: CASSRESNQPQHF.

This clonotype was seen repeatedly, ten times or more. One end of the junction varies from germline; a read error may be responsible. This chain connects TRBV6-5 to TRBJ2-7; no clear D gene. Germline CDR1 is MNHEY and CDR2 is SVGAGI. The CDR3 is 11 amino acids. The CDR3 loop reads CASSESQRQDF. DNA for the CDR3: TGTGCCAGCAGTGAATCTCAGAGGCAGGACTTC.

V gene TRBV5-1 combines with J gene TRBJ1-2; 7 bases are shared with TRBD1. Losses at the gene ends were 4 bases for V and 8 bases for J; bases not matched to a gene: 8. Germline lookup yields CDR1 SGHRS and CDR2 YFSETQ. This CDR3 has 13 residues. CDR3 region: CASSTSGGAGYTF. In DNA form, the CDR3 reads TGCGCCAGCAGCACGTCAGGGGGAGCCGGCTACACCTTC. Using reference TRBV5-1 and TRBJ1-2 for the parts outside the CDR3, the full variable domain is KAGVTQTPRYLIKTRGQQVTLSCSPISGHRSVSWYQQTPGQGLQFLFEYFSETQRNKGNFPGRFSGRQFSNSRSEMNVSTLELGDSALYLCASSTSGGAGYTFGSGTRLTVV.

In this sample, this clonotype turned up once. The chain has TRBV5-5 and TRBJ2-7, with TRBD2 matching over 14 bases. Germline lookup yields CDR1 SGHKS and CDR2 YYEKEE (reference sequence). The CDR3 runs 14 residues. J gave up 6 bases and V 10 bases, and 9 bases lay outside the gene matches. CDR3 DNA: TGTGCCGGAAGACTAGCGGGAGGGAACCGCGAGCAGTACTTC. Its protein product is CAGRLAGGNREQYF.

This clonotype showed up many times. The CDR3 is CASSRTGGRNTEAFF. CDR3 nucleotides: TGTGCCAGCAGCCGGACAGGGGGTAGGAACACTGAAGCTTTCTTT. This chain links TRBV12-3 or TRBV12-4 with TRBJ1-1, with 10 nucleotides matching TRBD1. This CDR3 is 15 amino acids long. With 6 bases clipped from V and 1 base from J, the junction kept 5 bases outside the gene matches.

In its sample, this clonotype was seen a few times. The rearrangement uses TRBV20-1 and TRBJ2-2; no definite D call. V was shortened by 4 bases and J by 3 bases, with 12 bases between the two germline ends. Per the germline V gene, CDR1 is DFQATT and CDR2 is SNEGSKA (reference sequence). CDR3 length equals 14 residues. Here the CDR3 reads CSANGPRYTGELFF. CDR3 DNA: TGCAGTGCTAATGGGCCAAGATACACCGGGGAGCTGTTTTTT.

Turning to this clonotype: A clone one base away is much larger, so this may be a read error. The rearrangement uses TRBV4-2 and TRBJ2-5; the D gene is possibly TRBD2 (5 bases). CDR1 and CDR2 (germline): LGHNA, YNFKEQ. CDR3 length: 15 residues. DNA for the CDR3: TGTACCAGCAGCCAAGTGGGCTCGCGGGAAGAGACCCAGTACTTC. It is translated as CTSSQVGSREETQYF.

Regarding this clonotype: This clone may be a read error of a much larger clone one base away. This chain joins TRBV2 and TRBJ2-5; 11 nucleotides line up with TRBD2. The junction had 7 bases not matched to a gene; V was cut back by 5 bases and J by 2 bases. CDR1 and CDR2 (germline): SNHLY, FYNNEI. CDR3 length: 16 amino acids. As DNA, the CDR3 is TGTGCCAGCAGTCCTCTAGCGGGGGGACAACAAGAGACCCAGTACTTC. It translates to CASSPLAGGQQETQYF.

Ten or more counts support this clonotype. This chain connects TRBV2 to TRBJ1-4; no firm D call. CDR1 is SNHLY and CDR2 is FYNNEI in the germline V gene. Between the trimmed V and J ends, which lost 7 bases and 7 bases, there was a span of 7 bases. This CDR3 region has 11 residues. CDR3 sequence (DNA): TGTGCCAGCAAGTTGTTTGAAAAACTGTTTTTT. Its translation is CASKLFEKLFF. Together with reference TRBV2 and TRBJ1-4, the CDR3 gives the full variable domain: EPEVTQTPSHQVTQMGQEVILRCVPISNHLYFYWYRQILGQKVEFLVSFYNNEISEKSEIFDDQFSVERPDGSNFTLKIRSTKLEDSAMYFCASKLFEKLFFGSGTQLSVL.

The V gene is TRBV20-1, the J gene TRBJ1-1, with D possibly matching TRBD1 (6 bases). In germline, CDR1 is DFQATT, CDR2 SNEGSKA (reference sequence). The CDR3 contains 14 residues. V gave up 1 base and J gave up 5 bases, with 14 bases separating them. The CDR3 DNA sequence: TGCAGTGCTAGAGTTCTACAGGGTCTGACTGAAGCTTTCTTT. Its protein product is CSARVLQGLTEAFF.

Turning to this clonotype: Being one base from a much bigger clone, this may be a read error. V and J are TRBV7-9 and TRBJ2-6; D ambiguous. The CDR3 runs 17 residues. The V gene lost 2 bases and the J gene lost 0 bases, with 11 bases spanning the gap. Germline V gene data show CDR1 as SEHNR and CDR2 as FQNEAQ (reference sequence). CDR3 coding DNA: TGTGCCAGCAGCTTACCAGGCAGTACCTCTGGGGCCAACGTCCTGACTTTC. This codes for CASSLPGSTSGANVLTF. Variable domain in full (rest from reference TRBV7-9 and TRBJ2-6): DTGVSQNPRHKITKRGQNVTFRCDPISEHNRLYWYRQTLGQGPEFLTYFQNEAQLEKSRLLSDRFSAERPKGSFSTLEIQRTEQGDSAMYLCASSLPGSTSGANVLTFGAGSRLTVL.

This rearrangement joins TRBV29-1 to TRBJ2-5; 7 bases line up with TRBD1. CDR1 is SQVTM and CDR2 is ANQGSEA in the germline V gene. This CDR3 has 14 amino acids. V lost 6 bases and J lost 9; bases outside the gene matches: 16. In DNA form, the CDR3 reads TGCAGCGTGGGGGACAGCCACGGCAATCAGCCCCAGTACTTC. Amino acid sequence: CSVGDSHGNQPQYF.

The CDR3 region has the DNA TGTGCCAGCAGGACGGACAGGGGAACTGAAGCTTTCTTT. Amino acid sequence: CASRTDRGTEAFF. The chain is built from TRBV6-5 and TRBJ1-1; 9 bases map to TRBD1. V lost 6 bases to trimming and J lost 5 bases; unmatched junction nucleotides: 4. This CDR3 contains 13 residues. The V gene's germline CDR1 is MNHEY and CDR2 SVGAGI.

The V call is TRBV19, the J call TRBJ2-2; 8 positions agree with TRBD2. The germline gives CDR1 LNHDA, CDR2 SQIVND (reference sequence). V gave up 2 bases and J gave up 9 bases; unmatched junction bases: 5. The CDR3 consists of 14 residues. CDR3 region: CASSILAGHRELFF. For the CDR3, the DNA is TGTGCCAGTAGTATACTAGCGGGTCACCGGGAGCTGTTTTTT.

As regards this clonotype: A much larger clone differs by one base, so this may be a read error. The chain links TRBV7-9 to TRBJ1-5; D uncertain. This CDR3 region has 13 residues. Germline CDR1 and CDR2: SEHNR and FQNEAQ (reference sequence). Trimming shortened V by 6 bases and J by 5 bases, and 11 bases separated the two germline ends. In nucleotides, the CDR3 is TGTGCCAGCAGTTTCGAGGTTTATCAGCCCCAGCATTTT. This sequence encodes CASSFEVYQPQHF.

This clonotype has more than one count but fewer than ten. The genes are TRBV7-2 and TRBJ1-1; no reliable D call. CDR1 SGHTA and CDR2 FQGNSA come from the germline V gene. Between the trimmed V and J ends, which lost 1 base and 10 bases, there was a span of 10 bases. The CDR3 is 12 amino acids. The CDR3 here is CASSLEARVAFF. CDR3 nucleotide sequence: TGTGCCAGCAGCTTAGAAGCGCGAGTAGCTTTCTTT.

This clonotype was recorded many times. This chain links TRBV7-2 with TRBJ1-2; D is unresolved. Germline-derived CDR1 and CDR2 are SGHTA and FQGNSA. V was clipped by 5 bases and J by 8 bases, with 12 bases between them. This CDR3 region has 12 residues. CDR3 sequence (DNA): TGTGCCAGCAGCCCTCATTATGGGGGCTACACCTTC. It codes for CASSPHYGGYTF.